This section outlines one TCR beta chain sequence together with its context. The data originate from a study of blood T cell repertoires in COVID-19. There are 14 residues in the CDR3. The germline gives CDR1 SQVTM, CDR2 ANQGSEA. V shed 1 base and J shed 7 bases, with 16 bases lying between them. Per the original data handling: Reference gene primer amplification gave nucleated cell count estimates. The data were produced by immunoSEQ multiplex PCR, yet TCRdb's version contains in-frame clones alone and is incomplete. D and trimming were read from the DNA, whereas the V and J calls and clone size are those reported in that table. This table holds about 170,000 clones, around 82% found once.

The gene calls are TRBV29-1 and TRBJ1-2; D remains ambiguous. Sequencing was done on a sample of peripheral blood. The clonotype originates from a man between 65 and 85 years old with active or convalescent COVID-19. CDR3 in amino acids: CSVEVAGEGFGYTF. CDR3 DNA: TGCAGCGTTGAAGTCGCCGGGGAAGGGTTTGGCTACACCTTC. Full variable domain (missing parts from reference TRBV29-1 and TRBJ1-2): SAVISQKPSRDICQRGTSLTIQCQVDSQVTMMFWYRQQPGQSLTLIATANQGSEATYESGFVIDKFPISRPNLTFSTLTVSNMSPEDSSIYLCSVEVAGEGFGYTFGSGTRLTVV.